This T cell receptor (beta chain) was sequenced for a study of blood T cell repertoires in COVID-19. For the study at large: Nucleic acid was either cDNA or gDNA, and it came from T cells, B-cell-depleted T cells, or PBMCs.

CDR3 length equals 15 residues. Germline-derived CDR1 and CDR2 are LGHNA and YSLEER. V was cut by 1 base and J by 0 bases, with 9 bases left in between. In the original workflow: Nucleated cell number was recorded as an estimate derived from reference gene primer amplification. This table comes from immunoSEQ multiplex PCR, and its TCRdb copy is limited to in-frame clones, with some not included. V, J and clone size derive from that table, while D and trimming were established from the DNA sequence. The profile covers 200,000 to 250,000 clones, with approximately 85% appearing a single time and approximately 5.6% taken by the ten largest.

The sample taken for sequencing was peripheral blood. This chain uses TRBV4-3 with TRBJ1-2; D is undetermined. This receptor was identified in a woman in her 70s with COVID-19, enrolled during active disease. In nucleotides, the CDR3 is TGCGCCAGCAGCCAAGTCTGGCCGTCTAACTATGGCTACACCTTC. This gives the protein CASSQVWPSNYGYTF.